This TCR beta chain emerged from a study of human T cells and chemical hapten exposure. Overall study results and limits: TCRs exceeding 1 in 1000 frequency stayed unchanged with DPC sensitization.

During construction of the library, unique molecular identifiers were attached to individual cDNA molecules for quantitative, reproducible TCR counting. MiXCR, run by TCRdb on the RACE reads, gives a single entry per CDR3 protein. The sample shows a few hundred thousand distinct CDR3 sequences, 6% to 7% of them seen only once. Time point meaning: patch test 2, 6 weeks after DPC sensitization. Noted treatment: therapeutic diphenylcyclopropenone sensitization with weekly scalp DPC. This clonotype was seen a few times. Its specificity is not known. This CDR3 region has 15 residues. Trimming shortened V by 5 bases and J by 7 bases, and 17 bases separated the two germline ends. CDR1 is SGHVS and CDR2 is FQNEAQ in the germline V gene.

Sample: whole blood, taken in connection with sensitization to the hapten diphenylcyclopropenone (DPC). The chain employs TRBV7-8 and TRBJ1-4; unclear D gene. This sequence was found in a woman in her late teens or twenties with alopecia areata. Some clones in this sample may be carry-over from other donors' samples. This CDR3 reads CASSPIAGLGEKLFF. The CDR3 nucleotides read TGTGCCAGCAGCCCGATTGCTGGATTAGGTGAAAAACTGTTTTTT.